This note documents a single T cell receptor (beta chain) sequence. Profiling relied on immunoSEQ multiplex PCR, and the TCRdb table lists in-frame clones only, not all of them. This table has 250,000 to 300,000 clones, 70% to 90% appearing once. The data were obtained in a study of blood T cell repertoires in COVID-19. Input material: PBMCs or T cells enriched from blood (not recorded which). The source of this sequence is a woman aged 55 to 70 in a cohort exposed to, infected with or recovered from COVID-19 (not recorded which).

DNA of the CDR3: TGTGCCAGCAGCAAACCGACAGGGGCGACAACTGAAGCTTTCTTT. Its protein is CASSKPTGATTEAFF. The chain is built from TRBV5-4 and TRBJ1-1; TRBD1 aligns across 8 bases. V was clipped by 4 bases and J by 5 bases; unmatched bases: 10. The CDR3 has 15 amino acids. Per the germline V gene, CDR1 is SGHNT and CDR2 is YYREEE (reference sequence).